The T cell receptor (beta chain) described here comes from a study of T cell changes during pregnancy in multiple sclerosis. Using immunoSEQ multiplex PCR, the repertoire was profiled, and TCRdb retains in-frame clones only, with some absent. In the table there are tens of thousands of clones, approximately 92% of which are singletons. The TCR was taken from a female donor with multiple sclerosis, enrolled in a pregnancy study. Sequences were derived from peripheral blood, sampled after pregnancy.

The chain's CDR3 is CASSSGQGAGGYTF. DNA for the CDR3: TGTGCCAGCAGTTCGGGACAGGGGGCCGGTGGCTACACCTTC. V is TRBV4-2 and J is TRBJ1-2, with 12 bases identical to TRBD1. V was pared by 6 bases and J by 7 bases, with 6 bases of the junction left unmatched. The CDR3 consists of 14 residues. Per germline, CDR1 LGHNA and CDR2 YNFKEQ.